The 10 T cell receptor beta chains presented below share a single source sample, sequenced in a study of blood T cell repertoires in COVID-19. Produced via immunoSEQ multiplex PCR; TCRdb's table is partial and in-frame only. Among 200,000 to 300,000 clones listed, 88% were seen once. Sample: PBMCs or T cells enriched from blood (not recorded which). These receptor sequences come from a woman aged 40 to 55 with acute COVID-19.

For this clone: At the DNA level, this CDR3 is encoded by other sequences in the same sample as well. This chain connects TRBV7-8 to TRBJ1-2, with a tentative D call TRBD1 (5 bases). This CDR3 spans 13 amino acids. V was clipped by 5 bases and J by 6 bases, with 13 bases between them. CDR1 SGHVS and CDR2 FQNEAQ come from the germline V gene. CDR3: CASSPRGRDGYTF. As DNA, the CDR3 is TGTGCCAGCAGCCCGCGGGGACGCGATGGCTACACCTTC.

The chain combines TRBV6-2 or TRBV6-3 with TRBJ2-7; 9 positions match TRBD2. Trimming removed 6 bases from V and 1 base from J; junction bases left unmatched: 4. In germline, CDR1 is MNHEY, CDR2 SVGEGT. The CDR3 is 14 amino acids. The CDR3: CASSSSGVSYEQYF. The CDR3 region has the DNA TGTGCCAGCAGCTCTAGCGGGGTATCCTACGAGCAGTACTTC.

The rearrangement joins TRBV18 to TRBJ1-2; no clear D gene. Trimming removed 0 bases from V and 4 bases from J, with 9 bases in between. Germline lookup yields CDR1 KGHSH and CDR2 LQKENI. CDR3 size: 14 residues. This CDR3 reads CASSPPAGTYGYTF. CDR3 nucleotide sequence: TGTGCCAGCTCACCACCAGCAGGAACCTATGGCTACACCTTC.

The chain is built from TRBV11-2 and TRBJ2-5, with no clear D. V lost 6 bases and J lost 2, with 16 bases in between. From germline, CDR1 is SGHAT and CDR2 FQNNGV. This CDR3 is 15 amino acids long. The CDR3 coding sequence is TGTGCCAGCAGTCAAGACGGCAGACAACAAGAGACCCAGTACTTC. This codes for CASSQDGRQQETQYF. The variable domain in full, with the rest retrieved from reference TRBV11-2 and TRBJ2-5, is EAGVAQSPRYKIIEKRQSVAFWCNPISGHATLYWYQQILGQGPKLLIQFQNNGVVDDSQLPKDRFSAERLKGVDSTLKIQPAKLEDSAVYLCASSQDGRQQETQYFGPGTRLLVL.

The chain employs TRBV18 and TRBJ2-3; a possible D gene is TRBD1 (6 bases). This CDR3 has 13 residues. Germline loops: CDR1 KGHSH, CDR2 LQKENI. Trimming shortened V by 4 bases and J by 3 bases, and 8 bases separated the two germline ends. CDR3 in DNA: TGTGCCAGCTCACTACAGGGAACAGATACGCAGTATTTT. Translation gives CASSLQGTDTQYF.

In this sample, this clone turned up once. The sample carries other DNA sequences with the same CDR3. The chain links TRBV5-1 to TRBJ2-2; D is undetermined. The CDR3 consists of 14 residues. V lost 0 bases and J 2 bases, leaving 5 bases between the germline ends. Per the germline V gene, CDR1 is SGHRS and CDR2 is YFSETQ. The CDR3 loop is CASSLAGNTGELFF. The CDR3, as DNA: TGCGCCAGCAGCTTGGCCGGTAACACCGGGGAGCTGTTTTTT.

The rearrangement links TRBV5-6 to TRBJ1-4; perhaps TRBD1 as D (6 bases). This CDR3 has 14 amino acids. V dropped 5 bases and J dropped 8 bases, with 16 bases sitting between them. CDR1 SGHDT and CDR2 YYEEEE come from the germline V gene. In nucleotides, the CDR3 is TGTGCCAGCAGGAGGGGGAATCGGGTCGAAAAACTGTTTTTT. The encoded protein is CASRRGNRVEKLFF.

This chain connects TRBV18 to TRBJ2-7; tentatively, D is TRBD1 (6 bases). Germline V gives CDR1 KGHSH, CDR2 LQKENI. This CDR3 is 15 amino acids long. Deletions cut 1 base from V and 4 bases from J, with 14 bases between. In DNA, the CDR3 is TGTGCCAGCTCACCACAAGGGCAGGGGAAGTACGAGCAGTACGTC. This gives the protein CASSPQGQGKYEQYV.

This clone has a single count. V and J are TRBV7-2 and TRBJ1-4; maybe TRBD1 (5 bases). The V gene's germline CDR1 is SGHTA and CDR2 FQGNSA. The length of the CDR3 is 17 residues. V lost 2 bases, J lost 0 bases, and 13 bases lay in between. The CDR3 DNA follows: TGTGCCAGCAGCTTAAAGAGGCGGGGGGCAACTAATGAAAAACTGTTTTTT. This codes for CASSLKRRGATNEKLFF.

The chain combines TRBV11-3 with TRBJ2-1; D remains unclear. V lost 0 bases, J lost 8 bases, and 8 bases lay in between. The CDR3 extends over 13 amino acids. CDR1 and CDR2 (germline): SGHNT, YENEEA. The CDR3 bases are TGTGCCAGCAGCTTAGAGCAGTACCATGAGCAGTTCTTC. Translation gives CASSLEQYHEQFF.